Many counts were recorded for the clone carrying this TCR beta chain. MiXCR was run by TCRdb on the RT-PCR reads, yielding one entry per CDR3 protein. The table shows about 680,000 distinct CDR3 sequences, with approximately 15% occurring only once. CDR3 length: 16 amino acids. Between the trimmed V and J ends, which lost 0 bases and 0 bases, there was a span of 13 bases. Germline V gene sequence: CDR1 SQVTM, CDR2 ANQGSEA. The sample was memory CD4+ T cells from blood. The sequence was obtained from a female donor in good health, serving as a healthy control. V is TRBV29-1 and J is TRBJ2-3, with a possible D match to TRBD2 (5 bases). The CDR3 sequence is CSVEDPRGASTDTQYF. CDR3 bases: TGCAGCGTTGAAGATCCTCGGGGAGCTAGCACAGATACGCAGTATTTT.